The sequence of this TCR beta chain was determined in a study of T cells in Graves' hyperthyroidism and ophthalmopathy (dated by TCRdb to about 2019). Notes on the research overall: Peripheral blood was sampled at the time of initial diagnosis, prior to any treatment. According to the paper, TCR Vbeta CDR3 sequencing was carried out on roughly 130 peripheral blood samples, which came from around 43 ophthalmopathy, approximately 78 hyperthyroidism and around 17 progressor patients. Once sampling was done, hyperthyroidism patients were given methimazole at a starting dose of 30 mg daily, whereas ophthalmopathy patients were given high-dose intravenous methylprednisolone. To identify distinguishing TCR V-J signatures, a discovery cohort of some 99 patients was used, comprising 40 to 45 with Graves' ophthalmopathy and some 60 with stable Graves' hyperthyroidism. The 90 to 100 discovery patients were randomly split 7:3 into training and test sets. In addition, the study compared T-cell repertoires in thyroid tissue and in blood from roughly 6 Graves' hyperthyroidism patients. Prospective prediction of ophthalmopathy was tested in an independent validation cohort consisting of 18 to 20 hyperthyroidism patients and 15 or so patients who later progressed to ophthalmopathy.

Amplification of TCR beta CDR3 regions was carried out from RNA transcripts. The TCR CDR3 was subjected to a first round of RT-PCR using the HTBI primer set and the Qiagen OneStep RT-PCR kit. Libraries were constructed in a second round of multiplex PCR, after which size selection and purification were performed. Sequencing of the libraries was done on an Illumina HiSeq2000 using paired-end 100 bp reads. For the original study's pipeline: SOAPnuke was used to process the raw data, with reads discarded if the reads contained adapters or uncalled bases, had a mean Phred below 15, or lacked an exact constant-primer or identifier match. COPE v1.2.5 was used to merge high-quality paired reads, and clonotypes were defined as unique nucleotide sequences. MiTCR v1.1 was used to align the clonotypes against IMGT TRBV, TRBD and TRBJ reference segments. The analysis was restricted to V-J combinations with a frequency above 0.0001, which together covered 98% to 99.2% of the repertoires. A TCS score was defined as the ratio between F50 (clonal expansion) and ExV (chaos), using BLOSUM62-based TCRdist between CDR3 peptides within each V-J. Welch's t-statistics and random forest reduced approximately 520 V-J features to 13, which were used in a naive Bayes classifier (R e1071). TCRdb redid the processing of the public reads, applying fastp at Q25 and MiXCR, and retained in-frame beta chains. Merged by CDR3 protein, the rows form single entries marked with the most common genes and DNA. The V and J calls shown here were made by TCRdb, not taken from the authors' results. This sample has about 210,000 distinct CDR3 sequences in its table, and over 15% of those were observed once. The ten largest clones represent 50% of the sample.

This clonotype came up many times. Its target antigen remains unknown. Base-call qualities are not available, and no considerably larger clone is one nucleotide away. Results the study describes overall, beyond this receptor: No statistical method was used to set the sample size in advance, and investigators knew the group allocation. In validation, the model predicted progression to ophthalmopathy with roughly 70% sensitivity and around 72% specificity, a median of around six months before onset. Ophthalmopathy was separated from stable hyperthyroidism by a 13 V-J signature model, with approximately 89% sensitivity and approximately 81% specificity obtained in cross-validation and 80%/75% obtained in testing. Most expanded thyroid clonotypes (frequency above 0.001) were also detected in blood, a finding suggesting that blood repertoires may reflect thyroid immune responses.

V loses 7 bases, J loses 7 bases, and the germline ends lie 11 bases apart. From the cysteine through the phenylalanine, the CDR3 covers 12 amino acids. Just CDR3 DNA is preserved here, 36 bases in frame from base 1. Stable Graves' hyperthyroidism was defined as no progression to ophthalmopathy during 18 months of follow-up. Hyperthyroidism patients were newly diagnosed, with disease duration under 2 months, and aged 18 to 65 years. Exclusion was applied to patients with uncontrolled infections, other autoimmune diseases, pregnancy or lactation. Clinical symptoms, serum thyroxine and TRAb, thyroid ultrasound, and orbital computed tomography formed the basis for the diagnoses. Ficoll-Paque density gradient centrifugation was used to isolate PBMCs from approximately 10 ml of fresh peripheral blood. Trizol reagent was used to extract total RNA, and RNA quality was then checked on an Agilent 2100 Bioanalyzer.

The sequenced sample consisted of blood. This receptor was taken from a man aged 45-60 years with Graves' hyperthyroidism. The sequence is built from TRBV12-3 or TRBV12-4 and TRBJ1-5; the D gene cannot be named for sure. CDR3 reads: CASTLEGQPQHF. The DNA sequence is as follows: TGTGCCAGCACCCTGGAAGGACAGCCCCAGCATTTT.